This T cell receptor beta chain was profiled in a study of human T cells and chemical hapten exposure. CDR1 KGHDR and CDR2 SFDVKD come from the germline V gene. Trimming took 4 bases from V and 6 from J, leaving 0 bases between them. CDR3 length: 9 amino acids. Noted time point: patch test 1, 2 weeks after DPC sensitization. Treatment: therapeutic diphenylcyclopropenone sensitization with weekly scalp DPC. MiXCR was run by TCRdb on the RACE reads, yielding one entry per CDR3 protein. The profile shows 75,000 to 100,000 distinct CDR3 sequences, more than 9% of them singletons. The chain joins TRBV24-1 to TRBJ2-7; unclear D gene. This receptor was taken from a man aged 35 to 55 with alopecia areata. Some clones in this sample may be carry-over from other donors' samples. The sequenced sample was whole blood, obtained in connection with sensitization to the hapten diphenylcyclopropenone (DPC). The CDR3 region has the DNA TGTGCCACCAGTGACGAGCAGTACGTC. Protein product: CATSDEQYV.